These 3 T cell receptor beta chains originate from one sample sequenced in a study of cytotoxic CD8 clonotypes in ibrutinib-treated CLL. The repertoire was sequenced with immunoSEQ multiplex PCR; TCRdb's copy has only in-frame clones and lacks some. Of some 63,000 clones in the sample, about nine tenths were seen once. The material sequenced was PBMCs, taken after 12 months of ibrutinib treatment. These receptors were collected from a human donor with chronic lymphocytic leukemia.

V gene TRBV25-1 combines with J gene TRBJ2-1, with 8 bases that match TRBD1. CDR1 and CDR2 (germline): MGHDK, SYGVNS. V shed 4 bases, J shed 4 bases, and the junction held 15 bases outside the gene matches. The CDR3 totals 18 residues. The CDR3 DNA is TGTGCCAGCAGTGTAGAAGTGTTGGTCAGGGGGCCTTACAATGAGCAGTTCTTC. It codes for CASSVEVLVRGPYNEQFF.

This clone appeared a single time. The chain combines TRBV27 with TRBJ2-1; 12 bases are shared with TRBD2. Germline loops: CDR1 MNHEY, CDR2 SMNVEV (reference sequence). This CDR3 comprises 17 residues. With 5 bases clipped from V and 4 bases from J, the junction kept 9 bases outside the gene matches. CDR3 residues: CASSPSLAGGRYNEQFF. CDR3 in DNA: TGTGCCAGCAGTCCCTCCCTAGCGGGAGGGCGATACAATGAGCAGTTCTTC.

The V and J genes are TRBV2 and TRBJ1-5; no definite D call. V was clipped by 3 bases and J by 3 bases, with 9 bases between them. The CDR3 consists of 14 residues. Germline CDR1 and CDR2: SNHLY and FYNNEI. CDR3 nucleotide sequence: TGTGCCAGCAGTGATCACAGATACAATCAGCCCCAGCATTTT. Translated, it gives CASSDHRYNQPQHF.